These T cell receptor beta chains were read from a single sample in a study of early T cells in non-severe SARS-CoV-2 infection. TCRdb itself ran the 5' RACE reads through MiXCR, one entry per CDR3 protein. Counted here are tens of thousands of distinct CDR3 sequences, about an eighth occurring once; the ten biggest clones make up 3.5% to 5.5%. Source material: whole blood. These receptors all come from an adult who was a healthcare worker with PCR-confirmed SARS-CoV-2 infection or an uninfected control (not recorded which). Each CDR3 is given with its conserved first and last residue. Each record gives: V gene, clone size, D gene, J gene, CDR3 protein, CDR3 DNA. D genes are given only for firm matches. Clone size is given for some rows only: seen once, a few or many times, or a class if the clone is expanded.

>TRBV29-1|NA|NA|TRBJ1-1
CSVVRGFRYSTEAFF
TGCAGCGTTGTAAGGGGATTTAGATATAGCACTGAAGCTTTCTTT
>TRBV12-3/TRBV12-4|few|TRBD2|TRBJ2-7
CAILGRLASYEQYF
TGTGCCATCCTCGGAAGACTAGCGAGCTACGAGCAGTACTTC
>TRBV18|many|NA|TRBJ1-1
CASSPFGDAEAFF
TGTGCCAGCTCACCATTCGGGGACGCTGAAGCTTTCTTT
>TRBV18|NA|TRBD1|TRBJ2-1
CASSPRQGSEGEQFF
TGTGCCAGCTCACCCCGACAGGGTAGTGAGGGTGAGCAGTTCTTC
>TRBV5-5|few|NA|TRBJ2-2
CATRVLGKSSGELFF
TGTGCCACCCGGGTCCTTGGGAAGTCGTCCGGGGAGCTGTTTTTT
>TRBV2|NA|NA|TRBJ1-6
CASSERWDAPLHF
TGTGCCAGCAGTGAGAGGTGGGATGCACCCCTCCACTTT
>TRBV12-3/TRBV12-4|NA|TRBD1|TRBJ1-5
CASSFGQVGDQPQHF
TGTGCCAGCAGTTTTGGACAGGTTGGGGATCAGCCCCAGCATTTT
>TRBV3-1|NA|NA|TRBJ2-2
CASGLSSDTGELFF
TGTGCCAGCGGATTAAGTTCCGACACCGGGGAGCTGTTTTTT
>TRBV6-5|NA|NA|TRBJ2-7
CASSYREAYEQYF
TGTGCCAGCAGTTATCGGGAAGCCTACGAGCAGTACTTC
>TRBV11-2|few|NA|TRBJ2-1
CASSLVDEQFF
TGTGCCAGCAGCTTAGTAGATGAGCAGTTCTTC
>TRBV7-2|NA|NA|TRBJ2-1
CASTLEGGKYEQFF
TGTGCCAGCACTTTGGAAGGGGGGAAGTATGAGCAGTTCTTC
>TRBV20-1|NA|NA|TRBJ2-5
CSARSSERETQYF
TGCAGTGCTCGCTCGTCAGAGAGGGAGACCCAGTACTTC
>TRBV7-2|NA|TRBD1|TRBJ2-2
CASSRDRGRTGELFF
TGTGCCAGCAGCCGTGACAGGGGGCGCACCGGGGAGCTGTTTTTT
>TRBV13|NA|TRBD1|TRBJ1-1
CASSSNRGGNTEAFF
TGTGCCAGCAGCTCAAACAGGGGAGGGAACACTGAAGCTTTCTTT
>TRBV12-3/TRBV12-4|many|NA|TRBJ1-4
CASSLQEKLFF
TGTGCCAGCAGTTTACAGGAAAAACTGTTTTTT
>TRBV28|NA|NA|TRBJ2-7
CASSRRQSRYEQYF
TGTGCCAGCAGCCGGCGACAGAGCAGATACGAGCAGTACTTC
>TRBV6-5|NA|TRBD1|TRBJ2-1
CASSRGQGARGEQFF
TGTGCCAGCAGCCGAGGACAGGGTGCAAGGGGTGAGCAGTTCTTC
>TRBV19|many|NA|TRBJ2-3
CASQPGADTQYF
TGTGCCAGCCAACCCGGCGCAGATACGCAGTATTTT
>TRBV11-2|NA|TRBD2|TRBJ2-2
CASSSPSGGGGLFF
TGTGCCAGCAGCTCACCTAGCGGGGGGGGCGGGCTGTTTTTT
>TRBV19|many|NA|TRBJ2-6
CASTPSGANVLTF
TGTGCCAGTACCCCGTCTGGGGCCAACGTCCTGACTTTC
>TRBV20-1|NA|NA|TRBJ2-2
CSARDGDAFGAGELFF
TGCAGTGCTAGAGACGGAGACGCCTTTGGGGCCGGGGAGCTGTTTTTT
>TRBV6-5|NA|TRBD1|TRBJ1-2
CASTGQGANGYTF
TGTGCCAGCACCGGACAGGGAGCAAATGGCTACACCTTC
>TRBV27|many|NA|TRBJ2-7
CASSLSPDGGYEQYF
TGTGCCAGCAGTTTATCGCCGGACGGTGGCTACGAGCAGTACTTC
>TRBV12-3/TRBV12-4|many|NA|TRBJ2-7
CASSLTYEQYF
TGTGCCAGCAGTCTTACCTACGAGCAGTACTTC
>TRBV20-1|few|NA|TRBJ2-7
CSARATRDYEQYF
TGCAGTGCTAGGGCGACTAGAGACTACGAGCAGTACTTC
>TRBV2|many|NA|TRBJ1-2
CASSQSFYGYTF
TGTGCCAGCAGTCAGAGCTTCTATGGCTACACCTTC
>TRBV25-1|NA|NA|TRBJ2-6
CASSEATVRVLTF
TGTGCCAGCAGTGAAGCGACAGTGCGCGTCCTGACTTTC
>TRBV28|NA|NA|TRBJ1-2
CASTVANYGYTF
TGTGCCAGCACAGTAGCGAACTATGGCTACACCTTC
>TRBV12-3/TRBV12-4|many|NA|TRBJ2-4
CASTVEGKNIQYF
TGTGCCAGCACGGTGGAAGGCAAAAACATTCAGTACTTC
>TRBV28|many|NA|TRBJ2-3
CASSFSTDPVGGTQYF
TGTGCCAGCAGTTTTTCGACGGATCCCGTTGGGGGCACGCAGTATTTT
>TRBV7-9|NA|NA|TRBJ2-1
CASTEGDNDEQFF
TGTGCCAGCACGGAGGGGGATAATGATGAGCAGTTCTTC
>TRBV4-3|many|TRBD1|TRBJ2-5
CASSHGQGSIETQYF
TGCGCCAGCAGCCATGGACAGGGTTCCATCGAGACCCAGTACTTC
>TRBV15|many|NA|TRBJ2-1
CATSRGVGQLYNEQFF
TGTGCCACCAGCAGAGGGGTGGGGCAGCTATACAATGAGCAGTTCTTC
>TRBV24-1|NA|NA|TRBJ2-1
CATSDFLASSYNEQFF
TGTGCCACCAGTGACTTCCTAGCTAGCTCCTACAATGAGCAGTTCTTC
>TRBV18|many|NA|TRBJ1-5
CASSPYREEQPQHF
TGTGCCAGCTCACCCTACAGGGAGGAACAGCCCCAGCATTTT
>TRBV20-1|many|NA|TRBJ1-4
CSAPNEKLFF
TGCAGTGCCCCCAATGAAAAACTGTTTTTT
>TRBV5-1|few|NA|TRBJ2-1
CASSLGQPATDEQFF
TGCGCCAGCAGCTTGGGGCAACCGGCCACCGATGAGCAGTTCTTC
>TRBV6-5|few|NA|TRBJ2-1
CASSYGVSEQFF
TGTGCCAGCAGTTACGGCGTTAGTGAGCAGTTCTTC
>TRBV2|many|NA|TRBJ1-1
CASGRQLAEAFF
TGTGCCAGCGGCCGACAGCTAGCTGAAGCTTTCTTT
>TRBV24-1|NA|NA|TRBJ2-1
CATSDIGNEQFF
TGTGCCACCAGTGATATTGGGAATGAGCAGTTCTTC
>TRBV15|NA|NA|TRBJ2-7
CATSRDGYEQYF
TGTGCCACCAGCAGGGATGGGTACGAGCAGTACTTC
>TRBV7-9|few|NA|TRBJ2-5
CASSVQETQYF
TGTGCCAGCAGCGTGCAAGAGACCCAGTACTTC
>TRBV2|many|NA|TRBJ1-1
CASSEVQGFAEAFF
TGTGCCAGCAGTGAAGTACAGGGATTTGCTGAAGCTTTCTTT